This T cell receptor beta chain was recovered during a study of T-cell memory formation after mild COVID-19. TCRdb reanalysed the 5' RACE reads using MiXCR and keeps one entry per CDR3 protein. This sample has just over 350,000 distinct CDR3 sequences, with about 15% found just once. This CDR3 is 12 amino acids long. In germline, CDR1 is ENHRY, CDR2 SYGVKD. Deletions cut 10 bases from V and 8 bases from J, with 17 bases between. The sequence came from a man aged 18 to 30 who had mild COVID-19 (a few samples of this study predate the infection). Cell type and time point are not known. This chain joins TRBV10-3 and TRBJ1-1; perhaps TRBD1 as D (5 bases). The sequenced sample consisted of PBMCs or a T cell subset sorted from them (not recorded which). CDR3 DNA: TGTGCCACCTCGGGGGGGGAATGGGAAGCTTTCTTT. It specifies CATSGGEWEAFF.